These 20 T cell receptor beta chains were sequenced from one sample in a study of blood T cell repertoires in COVID-19 (dated by TCRdb to the early 2020s). Library preparation was by the immunoSEQ multiplex PCR assay. This immuneACCESS table, as held by TCRdb, lists in-frame sequences with V and J called but not all clones. Of the missing ones, under half trace to an unresolved V gene in checked studies; the others have no known cause. For this sample there are hundreds of thousands of clones; 88% appear just once. The top ten constitute approximately 4% of the sample. The material sequenced was peripheral blood. All receptors derive from a woman aged 50 to 65 with active or convalescent COVID-19.

The V gene is TRBV6-2 or TRBV6-3, the J gene TRBJ1-2; D gene uncertain. Trimming pared 0 bases from V and 8 bases from J, leaving 7 bases between. The CDR3 covers 12 residues. Germline V gene data show CDR1 as MNHEY and CDR2 as SVGEGT. CDR3 region: CASSYSTGGYTF. The CDR3 bases are TGTGCCAGCAGTTACTCGACTGGGGGCTACACCTTC.

The V call is TRBV5-1, the J call TRBJ1-6; the D is unclear. V was trimmed by 0 bases and J by 0 bases, leaving 13 bases between them. This CDR3 is built from 18 residues. The germline gives CDR1 SGHRS, CDR2 YFSETQ. The CDR3 is CASSLVGHRSSYNSPLHF. DNA for the CDR3: TGCGCCAGCAGCTTGGTCGGCCACCGGAGCTCCTATAATTCACCCCTCCACTTT.

This clone came up once. The J gene is TRBJ2-2, the V gene TRBV18, with D possibly matching TRBD1 (5 bases). V gave up 2 bases and J gave up 5 bases, with 9 bases separating them. This CDR3 has 14 residues. In germline, CDR1 is KGHSH, CDR2 LQKENI. The CDR3: CASSPIRGTGELFF. CDR3 coding DNA: TGTGCCAGCTCACCAATAAGGGGAACCGGGGAGCTGTTTTTT. Filled out from reference TRBV18 and TRBJ2-2, the complete variable domain reads NAGVMQNPRHLVRRRGQEARLRCSPMKGHSHVYWYRQLPEEGLKFMVYLQKENIIDESGMPKERFSAEFPKEGPSILRIQQVVRGDSAAYFCASSPIRGTGELFFGEGSRLTVL.

This chain connects TRBV6-5 to TRBJ1-1, with 7 nucleotides matching TRBD1. The CDR3 loop spans 16 amino acids. With V trimmed by 2 bases and J by 7 bases, 13 bases remained unmatched. Germline CDR1 MNHEY, CDR2 SVGAGI. The CDR3 loop reads CASSYVGGASRFEAFF. The CDR3 region has the DNA TGTGCCAGCAGTTACGTAGGGGGCGCGAGTCGCTTTGAAGCTTTCTTT.

The genes are TRBV3-1 (or the pseudogene TRBV3-2) and TRBJ1-1; D may be TRBD1 (6 bases). The germline gives CDR1 LGHDT, CDR2 YNNKEL (reference sequence). Trimming took off 2 bases at V and 6 bases at J, with 13 bases between the two ends. This CDR3 region has 14 residues. The DNA for the CDR3 is TGTGCCAGCAGCCAAAGACAGGTTAGACCTGAAGCTTTCTTT. Protein product: CASSQRQVRPEAFF.

The chain carries TRBV19 and TRBJ2-1; the match to TRBD1 covers 11 bases. The length of the CDR3 is 16 residues. Trimming at V came to 5 bases and at J to 12 bases, leaving 15 bases not matched to a gene. CDR1 and CDR2 (germline): LNHDA, SQIVND (reference sequence). In DNA, the CDR3 is TGTGCCAGTAGTCCGAGGACAGGGGGCGCCGTAATAGGGCAGTTCTTC. Translation: CASSPRTGGAVIGQFF.

As to this clone: Other DNA sequences within the sample encode an identical CDR3. The rearrangement links TRBV9 to TRBJ1-5; D not certain. Trimming pared 0 bases from V and 1 base from J, leaving 5 bases between. The CDR3 has 14 residues. Germline loops: CDR1 SGDLS, CDR2 YYNGEE. The CDR3, as DNA: TGTGCCAGCAGCGTAGATGGCAGCAATCAGCCCCAGCATTTT. Translation: CASSVDGSNQPQHF.

This rearrangement joins TRBV5-1 to TRBJ2-5; 9 nucleotides match TRBD2. Germline loops: CDR1 SGHRS, CDR2 YFSETQ. The CDR3 contains 17 residues. The J segment lost 5 bases and the V segment lost 0 bases, leaving 11 bases of the junction unmatched. The CDR3 nucleotides are TGCGCCAGCAGCTTGGCGCCACTTCTAGCGGGGAGTGAGACCCAGTACTTC. Its protein product is CASSLAPLLAGSETQYF.

The CDR3, as DNA: TGTGCCAGCAGCCCCGGGGGGGGAGGGCTGTTTTTT. Its protein product is CASSPGGGGLFF. The chain is built from TRBV5-4 and TRBJ2-2; TRBD2 matches at 8 bases. The CDR3 sequence is 12 residues long. With 4 bases clipped from V and 13 bases from J, the junction kept 6 bases outside the gene matches. The germline V gene has CDR1 SGHNT and CDR2 YYREEE (reference sequence).

A single count supports this clone. V and J are TRBV30 and TRBJ1-2, with TRBD1 identical over 8 bases. The CDR3 is 13 amino acids. Looked up from germline, CDR1 is GTSNPN and CDR2 is SVGIG (reference sequence). Losses at the gene ends were 4 bases for V and 4 bases for J; bases not matched to a gene: 5. The CDR3: CAWNGQGAYGYTF. The CDR3, as DNA: TGTGCCTGGAATGGGCAGGGGGCCTATGGCTACACCTTC.

The gene calls are TRBV28 and TRBJ1-1; D uncertain. The V and J ends lost 6 bases and 8 bases respectively, with 10 bases between them. Looked up from germline, CDR1 is MDHEN and CDR2 is SYDVKM. The CDR3 extends over 11 amino acids. CDR3: CASSLGEEAFF. For the CDR3, the DNA is TGTGCCAGCAGCCTCGGGGAGGAAGCTTTCTTT.

This clone is a singleton in its sample. The V gene is TRBV7-9, the J gene TRBJ2-7; D remains unclear. Deletions cut 5 bases from V and 3 bases from J, with 17 bases between. The CDR3 consists of 15 residues. CDR1 and CDR2 (germline): SEHNR, FQNEAQ (reference sequence). CDR3 sequence: CASSDTELPFYEQYF. As DNA, the CDR3 is TGTGCCAGCAGCGACACAGAGTTACCCTTCTACGAGCAGTACTTC.

The gene calls are TRBV5-4 and TRBJ1-2, with TRBD1 as a possible D gene (5 bases). V lost 1 base, J lost 4 bases, and 8 bases lay in between. This CDR3 region has 13 residues. CDR1 is SGHNT, CDR2 YYREEE, per germline (reference sequence). CDR3 DNA sequence: TGTGCCAGCAGCTTGCCAGGGTCCTATGGCTACACCTTC. Its translation: CASSLPGSYGYTF.

This chain connects TRBV19 to TRBJ1-1; D remains ambiguous. The CDR3 has 13 amino acids. Germline V gives CDR1 LNHDA, CDR2 SQIVND (reference sequence). V gave up 5 bases and J gave up 0 bases, with 7 bases separating them. The CDR3: CASSLGMNTEAFF. The DNA for the CDR3 is TGTGCCAGTAGTCTCGGTATGAACACTGAAGCTTTCTTT.

The chain joins TRBV19 to TRBJ1-6; possible D gene TRBD1, 5 bases. Trimming pared 3 bases from V and 10 bases from J, leaving 13 bases between. The CDR3 runs 14 residues. Germline V gene lookup returns CDR1 LNHDA and CDR2 SQIVND (reference sequence). CDR3 in DNA: TGTGCCAGTAGTATCGGGGGTATCGAATCACCCCTCCACTTT. It yields the protein CASSIGGIESPLHF.

The V gene is TRBV19, the J gene TRBJ1-4; 7 positions agree with TRBD1. The CDR3 spans 14 residues. Germline V CDR1 and CDR2: LNHDA, SQIVND (reference sequence). The trim removed 6 bases at V and 3 bases at J, leaving 4 bases unmatched. CDR3 sequence reads: CASRIRGPNEKLFF. CDR3 nucleotide sequence: TGTGCCAGTAGGATAAGGGGGCCTAATGAAAAACTGTTTTTT.

The chain has TRBV2 and TRBJ2-7; 7 positions agree with TRBD1. Unmatched junction bases numbered 5, after V lost 7 bases and J lost 2 bases. Germline V lookup: CDR1 SNHLY, CDR2 FYNNEI. This CDR3 is 13 amino acids long. The CDR3 DNA sequence: TGTGCCAGCACCCTGACAGGGACCTACGAGCAGTACTTC. This encodes CASTLTGTYEQYF.

The chain joins TRBV10-3 to TRBJ1-1, with no clear D. Trimming stripped 5 bases from V and 2 bases from J, with 9 bases between. The CDR3 sequence is 13 residues long. Germline V gene data show CDR1 as ENHRY and CDR2 as SYGVKD. CDR3 protein: CAISNGANTEAFF. The CDR3 DNA reads as TGTGCCATCAGTAACGGTGCTAACACTGAAGCTTTCTTT.

This chain links TRBV9 with TRBJ1-3; 9 bases line up with TRBD1. This CDR3 contains 15 residues. After removal of 5 bases from V and 2 bases from J, the junction contained 5 bases not matched to a gene. The germline V gene encodes CDR1 SGDLS and CDR2 YYNGEE. The DNA of the CDR3 is TGTGCCAGCAGTCTGACAGGGGGAACTGGAAACACCATATATTTT. It is translated as CASSLTGGTGNTIYF. Looking up the rest from reference TRBV9 and TRBJ1-3 gives the full variable domain: DSGVTQTPKHLITATGQRVTLRCSPRSGDLSVYWYQQSLDQGLQFLIQYYNGEERAKGNILERFSAQQFPDLHSELNLSSLELGDSALYFCASSLTGGTGNTIYFGEGSWLTVV.

V and J are TRBV6-1 and TRBJ2-1, with 8 bases lining up with TRBD2. CDR1 is MNHNS and CDR2 is SASEGT in the germline V gene. The V and J ends lost 2 bases and 5 bases, in that order; junction bases with no gene match: 11. This CDR3 is 17 amino acids long. The CDR3 coding sequence is TGTGCCAGCAGTGAAAGGACTAGCATTCGCCTCCACAATGAGCAGTTCTTC. It translates to CASSERTSIRLHNEQFF.